This T cell receptor (beta chain) was found in a study of Graves' ophthalmopathy and Graves' hyperthyroidism. General study findings and limits: Sensitivity of about 70% and specificity of 72% to 80% were achieved by the model that predicted ophthalmopathy progression. For separating ophthalmopathy from stable hyperthyroidism, a 13-signature model gave approximately 90% sensitivity and around 76% specificity.

RNA transcripts served as template for amplifying TCR beta CDR3 sequences. First-round RT-PCR with HTBI primers preceded a second-round multiplex PCR. TCRdb itself ran the multiplex PCR reads through MiXCR, one entry per CDR3 protein. The sample holds under 250,000 distinct CDR3 sequences, roughly 21% seen once. As concerns this clonotype: Its antigen is undetermined.

Trimming removed 5 bases from V and 6 bases from J; junction bases left unmatched: 5. The CDR3 is 13 amino acids. CDR1 and CDR2 from the germline V gene are MDHEN and SYDVKM. Disease in donors with ophthalmopathy had moderate-to-severe activity, CAS ≥3, NOSPECS ≥4 and under 3 months' duration. The sequence was collected from a woman aged 45-65 years with Graves' ophthalmopathy. The sample taken for sequencing was peripheral blood. The chain joins TRBV28 to TRBJ1-2; 8 bases agree with TRBD1. The CDR3: CASSAGGRDGYTF. The CDR3 nucleotides read TGTGCCAGCAGTGCAGGGGGCAGAGATGGCTACACCTTC.